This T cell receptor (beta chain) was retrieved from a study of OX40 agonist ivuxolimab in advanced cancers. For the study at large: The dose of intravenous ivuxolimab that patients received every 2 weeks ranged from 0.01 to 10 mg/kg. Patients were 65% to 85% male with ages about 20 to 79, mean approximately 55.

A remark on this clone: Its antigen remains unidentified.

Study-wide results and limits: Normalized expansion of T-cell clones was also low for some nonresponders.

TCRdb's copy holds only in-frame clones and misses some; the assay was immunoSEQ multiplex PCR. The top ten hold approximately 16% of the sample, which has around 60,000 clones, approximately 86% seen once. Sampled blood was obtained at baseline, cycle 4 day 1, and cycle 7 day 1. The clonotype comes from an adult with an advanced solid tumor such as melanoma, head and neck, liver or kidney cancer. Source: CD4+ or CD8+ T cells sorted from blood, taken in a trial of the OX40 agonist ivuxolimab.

The CDR3 DNA follows: TGTGCCAGCAGTCTAACTCCGGGACTTGTGGGGACCCAGTACTTC. It encodes CASSLTPGLVGTQYF. The J gene is TRBJ2-5, the V gene TRBV28; the D gene is possibly TRBD2 (6 bases). The CDR3 runs to 15 residues. Per germline, CDR1 MDHEN and CDR2 SYDVKM. The V end lost 5 bases, the J end lost 7 bases, and 20 bases lay between the germline ends.